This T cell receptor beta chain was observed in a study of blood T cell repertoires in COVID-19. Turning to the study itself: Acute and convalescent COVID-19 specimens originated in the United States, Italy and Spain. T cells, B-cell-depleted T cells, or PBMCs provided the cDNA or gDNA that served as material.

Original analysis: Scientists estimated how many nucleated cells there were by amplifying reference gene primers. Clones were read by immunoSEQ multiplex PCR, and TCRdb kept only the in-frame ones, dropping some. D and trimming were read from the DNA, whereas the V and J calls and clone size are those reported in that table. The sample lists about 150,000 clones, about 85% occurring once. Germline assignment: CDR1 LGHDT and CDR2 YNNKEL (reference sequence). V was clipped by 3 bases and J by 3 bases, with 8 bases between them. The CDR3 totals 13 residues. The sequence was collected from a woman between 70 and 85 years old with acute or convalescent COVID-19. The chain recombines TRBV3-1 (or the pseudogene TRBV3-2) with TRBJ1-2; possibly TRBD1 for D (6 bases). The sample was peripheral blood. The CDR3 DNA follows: TGTGCCAGCAGCCACACAGGGTACTATGGCTACACCTTC. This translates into CASSHTGYYGYTF.